What follows are 27 T cell receptor beta chains derived from one specimen sequenced in a study of PD-L1 blockade in urothelial cancer (dated by TCRdb to about 2017). Interpreted using the paper, the time point label stands for: peripheral blood 6 weeks after treatment start. Library preparation employed the immunoSEQ multiplex PCR assay. In TCRdb, the immuneACCESS table is reduced to in-frame sequences with V and J assigned. These tables do not hold every clone; where another copy was compared, an unresolved V gene accounts for under half, and the others remain unexplained. In this sample the table shows about 120,000 clones, less than 95% of which occur a single time. Of the sample, 3% to 4% is held by the ten largest clones. This specimen was PBMCs, taken around atezolizumab (anti-PD-L1) treatment. The receptors stem from a man between 60 and 75 years old with urothelial cancer.

This clone occurred a few times. The genes are TRBV19 and TRBJ1-3; D gene unclear. The V end lost 0 bases, the J end lost 2 bases, and 11 bases lay between the germline ends. Germline V gene lookup returns CDR1 LNHDA and CDR2 SQIVND (reference sequence). CDR3 length equals 16 residues. The CDR3 is CASSIDLGEAGNTIYF. The CDR3 DNA follows: TGTGCCAGTAGTATAGATCTTGGGGAGGCTGGAAACACCATATATTTT.

This CDR3 is CASSQERGETQYF. The CDR3 DNA reads as TGCGCCAGCAGCCAAGAACGGGGGGAGACCCAGTACTTC. The genes are TRBV4-3 and TRBJ2-5; the D gene is possibly TRBD2 (6 bases). Germline CDR1 and CDR2: LGHNA and YSLEER. V shed 0 bases and J shed 5 bases, with 7 bases lying between them. CDR3 length: 13 residues.

This chain connects TRBV10-3 to TRBJ1-1, with a possible D match to TRBD1 (5 bases). The CDR3 loop spans 16 amino acids. V lost 9 bases, J lost 3 bases, and 23 bases lay in between. The germline V gene encodes CDR1 ENHRY and CDR2 SYGVKD. CDR3: CAISTEVGSGDTEAFF. Written as DNA, the CDR3 is TGTGCCATATCGACAGAGGTTGGAAGTGGGGACACTGAAGCTTTCTTT.

This chain uses TRBV2 with TRBJ1-5; 7 bases are shared with TRBD1. Trimming cost V 6 bases and J 0 bases; bases outside gene matches: 2. CDR1 is SNHLY and CDR2 is FYNNEI in the germline V gene. The CDR3 length is 14 residues. The CDR3 nucleotides are TGTGCCAGCAGGGACAGGAATAGCAATCAGCCCCAGCATTTT. Translated: CASRDRNSNQPQHF.

The chain joins TRBV5-6 to TRBJ2-7, with 11 bases identical to TRBD1. Trimming cost V 4 bases and J 4 bases; bases outside gene matches: 7. The CDR3 consists of 15 residues. Germline V CDR1 and CDR2: SGHDT, YYEEEE. The CDR3 nucleotides read TGTGCCAGCAGCCGCCCCGGGACAGGGGGTTACGAGCAGTACTTC. Translating it yields CASSRPGTGGYEQYF.

This chain uses TRBV5-1 with TRBJ1-2; D not resolved. The CDR3 extends over 12 amino acids. Deletions cut 4 bases from V and 0 bases from J, with 4 bases between. Germline V gene sequence: CDR1 SGHRS, CDR2 YFSETQ. The chain's CDR3 is CASSEPNYGYTF. The CDR3 nucleotides read TGCGCCAGCAGCGAGCCTAACTATGGCTACACCTTC.

The chain's CDR3 is CASSRGGGYGYTF. The CDR3 nucleotides read TGTGCCAGCTCACGCGGGGGCGGGTATGGCTACACCTTC. The chain joins TRBV18 to TRBJ1-2, with D perhaps matching TRBD1 (6 bases). V was pared by 4 bases and J by 5 bases, with 11 bases between. CDR1 is KGHSH, CDR2 LQKENI, per germline. This CDR3 is 13 amino acids long.

The chain couples TRBV7-9 to TRBJ2-7, with D uncertain. Trimming left V 5 bases short and J 6 bases short, with 11 bases between. The CDR3 length is 12 residues. The germline gives CDR1 SEHNR, CDR2 FQNEAQ (reference sequence). DNA for the CDR3: TGTGCCAGCAGCCGCCGGGTGGGCGAGCAGTACTTC. This sequence encodes CASSRRVGEQYF.

The J gene is TRBJ2-7, the V gene TRBV14; no definite D call. The V gene lost 4 bases and the J gene lost 2 bases, with 3 bases spanning the gap. Germline-derived CDR1 and CDR2 are SGHDN and FVKESK. This CDR3 spans 11 amino acids. CDR3 DNA: TGTGCCAGCAGCCCAACCTACGAGCAGTACTTC. This gives the protein CASSPTYEQYF.

V usage is TRBV30 and J usage is TRBJ1-5; D may be TRBD1 (5 bases). There are 13 residues in the CDR3. Per germline, CDR1 GTSNPN and CDR2 SVGIG (reference sequence). Trimming stripped 3 bases from V and 5 bases from J, with 11 bases between. The CDR3 sequence is CAWSPGLDQPQHF. Here the CDR3 DNA reads TGTGCCTGGAGCCCGGGACTGGATCAGCCCCAGCATTTT.

This clone came up many times. This rearrangement joins TRBV19 to TRBJ1-1; 8 bases fit TRBD1. Germline trimming cut 5 bases from V and 5 bases from J; bases unmatched to any gene: 7. The CDR3 loop spans 14 amino acids. The germline gives CDR1 LNHDA, CDR2 SQIVND (reference sequence). The CDR3 coding sequence is TGTGCCAGTAGTTACGGACAGGGATGGACTGAAGCTTTCTTT. This codes for CASSYGQGWTEAFF.

The chain employs TRBV27 and TRBJ2-3, with 8 bases fitting TRBD1. Germline loops: CDR1 MNHEY, CDR2 SMNVEV (reference sequence). The CDR3 has 18 residues. The J segment lost 1 base and the V segment lost 2 bases, leaving 11 bases of the junction unmatched. As DNA, the CDR3 is TGTGCCAGCAGTTTAGGTGTGGGGACAGGAGCACGCACAGATACGCAGTATTTT. Amino acids: CASSLGVGTGARTDTQYF.

There are a few counts of this clone. J is TRBJ2-7 and V is TRBV29-1; 11 bases map to TRBD1. CDR3 length: 16 residues. The J segment lost 6 bases and the V segment lost 4 bases, leaving 14 bases of the junction unmatched. Germline V gene sequence: CDR1 SQVTM, CDR2 ANQGSEA. The chain's CDR3 is CSVVSGTGGANSEQYF. CDR3 DNA sequence: TGCAGCGTTGTATCGGGGACAGGGGGAGCTAATTCCGAGCAGTACTTC.

V is TRBV5-6 and J is TRBJ2-5, with 14 bases matching TRBD2. Germline V gene sequence: CDR1 SGHDT, CDR2 YYEEEE. The V and J ends lost 3 bases and 5 bases, in that order; junction bases with no gene match: 9. The CDR3 sequence is 17 residues long. The CDR3 DNA reads as TGTGCCAGCAGCTCCAGACTAGCGGGGGGGGGCTCGGAGACCCAGTACTTC. Residues: CASSSRLAGGGSETQYF.

This chain uses TRBV28 with TRBJ1-2; TRBD1 matches 8 bases. This CDR3 is built from 14 residues. The germline gives CDR1 MDHEN, CDR2 SYDVKM. Germline trimming cut 4 bases from V and 5 bases from J; bases unmatched to any gene: 6. CDR3: CASSSGTGGYGYTF. The DNA of the CDR3 is TGTGCCAGCAGTTCCGGGACAGGAGGATATGGCTACACCTTC.

In its sample, this clone was seen once. The chain links TRBV5-6 to TRBJ1-5; possibly TRBD1 for D (6 bases). CDR1 is SGHDT, CDR2 YYEEEE, per germline. Trimming took off 2 bases at V and 3 bases at J, with 9 bases between the two ends. The CDR3 extends over 14 amino acids. This chain's CDR3 is CASSFGQFNQPQHF. The CDR3 DNA sequence: TGTGCCAGCAGCTTCGGACAGTTCAATCAGCCCCAGCATTTT.

The chain combines TRBV2 with TRBJ2-2; D possibly corresponds to TRBD1 (6 bases). Germline V CDR1 and CDR2: SNHLY, FYNNEI. CDR3 length: 14 residues. Trimming stripped 5 bases from V and 6 bases from J, with 13 bases between. DNA for the CDR3: TGTGCCAGCAGTACGACACAGGGTTCCGGGGAGCTGTTTTTT. This encodes CASSTTQGSGELFF.

The chain recombines TRBV6-5 with TRBJ2-3; possible D gene TRBD2, 5 bases. CDR1 is MNHEY and CDR2 is SVGAGI in the germline V gene. CDR3 size: 15 residues. The germline V and J ends were trimmed by 2 bases and 1 base, with 10 bases remaining between them. The CDR3 loop reads CASSYTGIGTDTQYF. The CDR3 region has the DNA TGTGCCAGCAGTTACACCGGGATCGGCACAGATACGCAGTATTTT.

V and J are TRBV5-1 and TRBJ2-1, with 14 bases lining up with TRBD2. This CDR3 contains 18 residues. Per germline, CDR1 SGHRS and CDR2 YFSETQ. V lost 5 bases, J lost 11 bases, and 18 bases stayed unmatched. The CDR3 coding sequence is TGCGCCAGCAGGACCTTCGGGGGACTAGCGGGAGCCCCGAGTCAGCAGTTCTTC. It translates to CASRTFGGLAGAPSQQFF. The whole variable domain, remainder taken from reference TRBV5-1 and TRBJ2-1, is KAGVTQTPRYLIKTRGQQVTLSCSPISGHRSVSWYQQTPGQGLQFLFEYFSETQRNKGNFPGRFSGRQFSNSRSEMNVSTLELGDSALYLCASRTFGGLAGAPSQQFFGPGTRLTVL.

The V and J genes are TRBV5-5 and TRBJ2-7, with TRBD1 matching 9 bases. The CDR3 consists of 19 residues. Trimming at V came to 2 bases and at J to 0 bases, leaving 15 bases not matched to a gene. Germline loops: CDR1 SGHKS, CDR2 YYEKEE (reference sequence). The CDR3 is CASSLAVVKQGALSYEQYF. The CDR3 DNA is TGTGCCAGCAGCTTAGCAGTAGTAAAACAGGGGGCACTCTCCTACGAGCAGTACTTC.

The J gene is TRBJ2-7, the V gene TRBV4-1; TRBD2 aligns across 14 bases. CDR1 MGHRA and CDR2 YSYEKL come from the germline V gene. This CDR3 is 17 amino acids long. Germline trimming cut 0 bases from V and 5 bases from J; bases unmatched to any gene: 6. The CDR3 protein is CASSQDRTSGRLNEQYF. CDR3 coding DNA: TGCGCCAGCAGCCAAGATAGGACTAGCGGGAGGCTCAACGAGCAGTACTTC.

The chain links TRBV7-2 to TRBJ2-1, with 7 bases that match TRBD2. The germline V gene encodes CDR1 SGHTA and CDR2 FQGNSA. J was trimmed by 1 base and V by 2 bases; bases with no gene match: 2. There are 15 residues in the CDR3. The CDR3 sequence: CASSLSGISYNEQFF. The CDR3 nucleotides read TGTGCCAGCAGCTTAAGCGGGATTTCCTACAATGAGCAGTTCTTC.

The gene calls are TRBV4-1 and TRBJ2-3; maybe TRBD1 (6 bases). There are 16 residues in the CDR3. V was shortened by 1 base and J by 5 bases, with 16 bases between the two germline ends. Germline lookup yields CDR1 MGHRA and CDR2 YSYEKL. CDR3 in amino acids: CASSQVAGDVKDTQYF. The CDR3 region has the DNA TGCGCCAGCAGCCAAGTGGCAGGGGATGTGAAAGATACGCAGTATTTT.

The rearrangement joins TRBV9 to TRBJ2-3; 9 bases map to TRBD2. The CDR3 runs to 15 residues. Germline values: CDR1 SGDLS, CDR2 YYNGEE. Germline trimming cut 3 bases from V and 1 base from J; bases unmatched to any gene: 3. The CDR3, as DNA: TGTGCCAGCAGCGCTCAGCGGGGGGGCACAGATACGCAGTATTTT. Translating gives CASSAQRGGTDTQYF.

The chain combines TRBV7-3 with TRBJ2-1, with D perhaps TRBD1 (6 bases). Trimming took 3 bases from V and 4 from J, leaving 19 bases between them. CDR3 size: 17 residues. Germline lookup yields CDR1 SGHTA and CDR2 FQGTGA. As DNA, the CDR3 is TGTGCCAGCAGCTTGAGGAACCCAGTCGGACAGTACAATGAGCAGTTCTTC. Encoded protein: CASSLRNPVGQYNEQFF.

This sequence joins TRBV5-1 and TRBJ1-2, with 9 bases fitting TRBD1. Germline loops: CDR1 SGHRS, CDR2 YFSETQ. The CDR3 spans 15 residues. Trimming at V came to 2 bases and at J to 6 bases, leaving 8 bases not matched to a gene. CDR3 DNA: TGCGCCAGCAGCTTCCGGGACAGGGATCTAGATGGCTACACCTTC. It specifies CASSFRDRDLDGYTF.

This clone was observed a single time. V usage is TRBV5-4 and J usage is TRBJ2-1; 10 nucleotides line up with TRBD2. Germline V gene data show CDR1 as SGHNT and CDR2 as YYREEE (reference sequence). The CDR3 has 15 residues. V lost 4 bases and J lost 2; bases outside the gene matches: 3. In DNA, the CDR3 is TGTGCCAGCAGCACGAGCGGGGGGGCCTACAATGAGCAGTTCTTC. Protein sequence: CASSTSGGAYNEQFF.